This T cell receptor (beta chain) emerged from a study of T cell repertoires in cytomegalovirus infection. For the study at large: Matching HLA type, along with CMV infection, was indicated by public TCR beta signatures.

From the reads, TCRdb called clonotypes with MiXCR, one entry per CDR3 protein. The data hold 250,000 to 350,000 distinct CDR3 sequences, with 20% to 30% observed a single time. General observations from the study: HLA-C-restricted, CMV-specific TCR beta clonotypes were dominant ex vivo.

On this clonotype: The antigen remains undetermined.

Germline V gene sequence: CDR1 MNHEY, CDR2 SVGEGT. The CDR3 spans 16 residues. The V gene end was trimmed by 2 bases and the J gene end by 7 bases; junction bases not matched to a gene: 9. The V and J genes are TRBV6-2 or TRBV6-3 and TRBJ2-1; the match to TRBD2 covers 9 bases. This sequence was found in a human donor in good health (CMV status not recorded). Some clones in this sample may be carry-over from other donors' samples. The sequenced sample consisted of PBMCs. CDR3 region: CASSYPEVSGSNEQFF. Here the CDR3 DNA reads TGTGCCAGCAGTTACCCAGAGGTTAGCGGGAGTAATGAGCAGTTCTTC.